This T cell receptor beta chain appears in the sequencing data of a study of blood T cell repertoires in COVID-19. In the study overall: Sites across the United States, Italy and Spain contributed samples from acute and convalescent COVID-19. From T cells, B-cell-depleted T cells, or PBMCs came the material, which was cDNA or gDNA.

Per the study methods: Reference gene primer amplification yielded estimated nucleated cell counts. Some clones are missing from TCRdb's copy, which holds only in-frame ones; the method was immunoSEQ multiplex PCR. The V and J calls and clone size were taken over from that table, and D and trimming were inferred from the DNA. The repertoire has over 200,000 clones, around 89% of them found once; the top ten carry 0.99%. This TCR derives from a middle-aged woman who had recovered from COVID-19. Sequencing was performed on peripheral blood.

CDR3 protein: CASSYRGAATYGYTF. The CDR3 DNA follows: TGTGCCAGCAGTTACCGGGGAGCAGCGACCTATGGCTACACCTTC. V and J are TRBV6-2 or TRBV6-3 and TRBJ1-2; D gene ambiguous. CDR1 is MNHEY and CDR2 is SVGEGT in the germline V gene. The CDR3 extends over 15 amino acids. V lost 2 bases and J lost 4, with 14 bases in between.